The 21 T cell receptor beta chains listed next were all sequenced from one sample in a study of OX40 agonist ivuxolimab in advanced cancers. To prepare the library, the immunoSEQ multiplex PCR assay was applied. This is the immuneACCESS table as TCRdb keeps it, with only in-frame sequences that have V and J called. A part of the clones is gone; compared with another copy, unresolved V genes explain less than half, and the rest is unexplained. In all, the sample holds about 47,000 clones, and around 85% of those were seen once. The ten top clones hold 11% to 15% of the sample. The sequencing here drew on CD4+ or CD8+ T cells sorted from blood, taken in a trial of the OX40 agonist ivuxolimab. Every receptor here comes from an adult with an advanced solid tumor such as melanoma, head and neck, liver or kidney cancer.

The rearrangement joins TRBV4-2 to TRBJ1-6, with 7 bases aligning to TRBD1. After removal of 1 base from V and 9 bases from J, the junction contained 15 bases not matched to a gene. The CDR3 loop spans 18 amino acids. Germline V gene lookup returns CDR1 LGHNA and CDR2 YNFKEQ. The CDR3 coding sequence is TGTGCCAGCAGCCAAGTACTAGGCCGAGGGGGCAGGATTTCACCCCTCCACTTT. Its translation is CASSQVLGRGGRISPLHF.

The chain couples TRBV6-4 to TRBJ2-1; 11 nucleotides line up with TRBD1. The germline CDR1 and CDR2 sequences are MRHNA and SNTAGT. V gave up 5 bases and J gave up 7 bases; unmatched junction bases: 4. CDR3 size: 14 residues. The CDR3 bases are TGTGCCAGCAGTTGGACAGGGGGCACTAATGAGCAGTTCTTC. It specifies CASSWTGGTNEQFF.

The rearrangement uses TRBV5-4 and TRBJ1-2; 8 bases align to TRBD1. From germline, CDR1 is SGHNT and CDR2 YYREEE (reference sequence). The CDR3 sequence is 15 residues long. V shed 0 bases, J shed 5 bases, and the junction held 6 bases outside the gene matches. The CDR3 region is CASSLVGQVLYGYTF. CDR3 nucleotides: TGTGCCAGCAGCTTGGTGGGACAGGTGTTATATGGCTACACCTTC.

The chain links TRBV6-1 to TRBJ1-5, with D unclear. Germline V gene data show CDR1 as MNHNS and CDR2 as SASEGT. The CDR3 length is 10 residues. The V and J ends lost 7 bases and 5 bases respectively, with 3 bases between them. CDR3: CASNYQPQHF. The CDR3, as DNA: TGTGCCAGCAATTATCAGCCCCAGCATTTT.

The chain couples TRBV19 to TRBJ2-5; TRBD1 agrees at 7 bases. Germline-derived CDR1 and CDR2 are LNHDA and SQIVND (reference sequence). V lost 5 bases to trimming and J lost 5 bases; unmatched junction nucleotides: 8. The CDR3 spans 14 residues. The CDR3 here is CASSAGGSGETQYF. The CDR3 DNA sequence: TGTGCCAGTAGTGCAGGGGGTTCGGGGGAGACCCAGTACTTC.

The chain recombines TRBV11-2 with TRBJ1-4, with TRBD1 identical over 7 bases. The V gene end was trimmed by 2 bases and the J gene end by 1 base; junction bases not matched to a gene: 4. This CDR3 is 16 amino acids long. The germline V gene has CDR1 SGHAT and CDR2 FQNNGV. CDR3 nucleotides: TGTGCCAGCAGCTTATCGCAGGGGGGAACTAATGAAAAACTGTTTTTT. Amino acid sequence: CASSLSQGGTNEKLFF.

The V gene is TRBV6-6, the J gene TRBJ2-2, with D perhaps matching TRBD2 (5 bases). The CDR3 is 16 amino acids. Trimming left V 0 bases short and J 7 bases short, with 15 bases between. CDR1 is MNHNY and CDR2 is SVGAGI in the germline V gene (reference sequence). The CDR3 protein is CASSYSDGDRDGELFF. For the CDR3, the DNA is TGTGCCAGCAGTTACTCTGACGGGGATAGGGACGGGGAGCTGTTTTTT.

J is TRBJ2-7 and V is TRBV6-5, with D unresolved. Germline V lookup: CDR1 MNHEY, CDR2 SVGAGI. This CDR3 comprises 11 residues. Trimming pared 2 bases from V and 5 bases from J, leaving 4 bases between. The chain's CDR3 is CASSYGDEQYF. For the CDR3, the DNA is TGTGCCAGCAGTTACGGGGACGAGCAGTACTTC.

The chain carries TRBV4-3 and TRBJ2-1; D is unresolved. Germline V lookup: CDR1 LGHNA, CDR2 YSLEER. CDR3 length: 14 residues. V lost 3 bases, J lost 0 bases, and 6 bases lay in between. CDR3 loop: CASSHSASYNEQFF. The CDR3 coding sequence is TGCGCCAGCAGCCATTCGGCCTCCTACAATGAGCAGTTCTTC.

The CDR3 protein is CASSLPGGTEAFF. CDR3 bases: TGTGCCAGCAGCTTGCCAGGGGGGACTGAAGCTTTCTTT. The chain employs TRBV5-5 and TRBJ1-1; TRBD1 agrees at 7 bases. The CDR3 runs to 13 residues. V dropped 1 base and J dropped 5; count of bases not matched to a gene: 2. Germline CDR1 is SGHKS and CDR2 is YYEKEE (reference sequence).

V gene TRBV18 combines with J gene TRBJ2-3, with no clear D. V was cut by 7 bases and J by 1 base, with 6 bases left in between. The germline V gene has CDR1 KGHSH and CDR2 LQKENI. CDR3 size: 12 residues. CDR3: CASFQGTDTQYF. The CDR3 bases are TGTGCCAGCTTTCAGGGCACAGATACGCAGTATTTT. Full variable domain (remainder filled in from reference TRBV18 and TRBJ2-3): NAGVMQNPRHLVRRRGQEARLRCSPMKGHSHVYWYRQLPEEGLKFMVYLQKENIIDESGMPKERFSAEFPKEGPSILRIQQVVRGDSAAYFCASFQGTDTQYFGPGTRLTVL.

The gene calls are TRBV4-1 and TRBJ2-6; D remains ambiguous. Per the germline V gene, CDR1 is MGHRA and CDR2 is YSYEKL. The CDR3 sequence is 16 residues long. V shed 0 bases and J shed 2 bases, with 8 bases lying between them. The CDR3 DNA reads TGCGCCAGCAGCCAAGAGGCCCCAGCTGGGGCCAACGTCCTGACTTTC. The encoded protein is CASSQEAPAGANVLTF.

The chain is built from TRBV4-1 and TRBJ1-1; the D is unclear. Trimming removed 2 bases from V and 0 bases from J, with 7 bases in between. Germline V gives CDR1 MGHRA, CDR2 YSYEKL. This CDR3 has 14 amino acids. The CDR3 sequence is CASSQNPMNTEAFF. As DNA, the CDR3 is TGCGCCAGCAGCCAAAATCCGATGAACACTGAAGCTTTCTTT.

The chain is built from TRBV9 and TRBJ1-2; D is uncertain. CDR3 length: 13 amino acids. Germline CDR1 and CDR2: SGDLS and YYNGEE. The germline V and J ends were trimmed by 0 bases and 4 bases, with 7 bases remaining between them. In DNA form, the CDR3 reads TGTGCCAGCAGCGTAGTAGACGGCTATGGCTACACCTTC. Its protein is CASSVVDGYGYTF.

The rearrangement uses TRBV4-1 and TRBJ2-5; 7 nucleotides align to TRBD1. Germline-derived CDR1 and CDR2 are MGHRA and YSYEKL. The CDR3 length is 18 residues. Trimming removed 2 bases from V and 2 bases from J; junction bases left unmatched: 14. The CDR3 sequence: CASSQRGGQALGQETQYF. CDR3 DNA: TGCGCCAGCAGCCAAAGGGGTGGACAGGCATTGGGGCAAGAGACCCAGTACTTC.

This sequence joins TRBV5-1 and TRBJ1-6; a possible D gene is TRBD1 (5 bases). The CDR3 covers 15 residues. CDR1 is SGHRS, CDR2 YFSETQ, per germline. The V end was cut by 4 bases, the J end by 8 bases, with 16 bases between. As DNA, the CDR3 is TGCGCCAGCAGCCCATACAGGTTGTGGGATTCACCCCTCCACTTT. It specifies CASSPYRLWDSPLHF.

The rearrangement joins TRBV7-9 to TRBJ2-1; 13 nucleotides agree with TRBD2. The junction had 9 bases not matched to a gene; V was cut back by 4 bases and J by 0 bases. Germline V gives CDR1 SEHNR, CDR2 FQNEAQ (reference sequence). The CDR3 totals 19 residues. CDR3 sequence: CASSSGTSGERSSYNEQFF. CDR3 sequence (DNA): TGTGCCAGCAGCTCCGGGACTAGCGGGGAACGAAGCTCCTACAATGAGCAGTTCTTC. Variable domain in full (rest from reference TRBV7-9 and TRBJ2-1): DTGVSQNPRHKITKRGQNVTFRCDPISEHNRLYWYRQTLGQGPEFLTYFQNEAQLEKSRLLSDRFSAERPKGSFSTLEIQRTEQGDSAMYLCASSSGTSGERSSYNEQFFGPGTRLTVL.

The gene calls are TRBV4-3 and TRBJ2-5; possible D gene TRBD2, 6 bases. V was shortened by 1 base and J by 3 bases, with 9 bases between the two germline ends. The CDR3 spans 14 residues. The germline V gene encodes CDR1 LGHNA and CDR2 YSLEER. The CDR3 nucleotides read TGCGCCAGCAGCCAAGTAGGAGGGGAAGAGACCCAGTACTTC. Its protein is CASSQVGGEETQYF.

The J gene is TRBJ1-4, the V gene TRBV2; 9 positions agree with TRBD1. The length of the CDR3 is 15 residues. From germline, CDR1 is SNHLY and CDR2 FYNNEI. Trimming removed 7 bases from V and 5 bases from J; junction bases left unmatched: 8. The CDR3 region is CASNLRGTGNEKLFF. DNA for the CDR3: TGTGCCAGCAACCTGAGAGGGACAGGGAATGAAAAACTGTTTTTT. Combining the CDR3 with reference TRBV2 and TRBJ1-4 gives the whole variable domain EPEVTQTPSHQVTQMGQEVILRCVPISNHLYFYWYRQILGQKVEFLVSFYNNEISEKSEIFDDQFSVERPDGSNFTLKIRSTKLEDSAMYFCASNLRGTGNEKLFFGSGTQLSVL.

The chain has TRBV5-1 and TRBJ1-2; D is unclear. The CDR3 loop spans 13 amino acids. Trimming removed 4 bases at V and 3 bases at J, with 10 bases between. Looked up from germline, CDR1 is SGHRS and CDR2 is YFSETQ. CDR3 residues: CASSRWGYYGYTF. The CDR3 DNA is TGCGCCAGCAGCCGGTGGGGTTACTATGGCTACACCTTC.

CDR3 amino acids: CASSEGGGGVQETQYF. The CDR3 region has the DNA TGTGCCAGCAGTGAAGGAGGCGGGGGGGTACAAGAGACCCAGTACTTC. The chain links TRBV2 to TRBJ2-5, with 9 bases that match TRBD2. Germline CDR1 SNHLY, CDR2 FYNNEI. The CDR3 is 16 residues long. J was trimmed by 2 bases and V by 1 base; bases with no gene match: 5.